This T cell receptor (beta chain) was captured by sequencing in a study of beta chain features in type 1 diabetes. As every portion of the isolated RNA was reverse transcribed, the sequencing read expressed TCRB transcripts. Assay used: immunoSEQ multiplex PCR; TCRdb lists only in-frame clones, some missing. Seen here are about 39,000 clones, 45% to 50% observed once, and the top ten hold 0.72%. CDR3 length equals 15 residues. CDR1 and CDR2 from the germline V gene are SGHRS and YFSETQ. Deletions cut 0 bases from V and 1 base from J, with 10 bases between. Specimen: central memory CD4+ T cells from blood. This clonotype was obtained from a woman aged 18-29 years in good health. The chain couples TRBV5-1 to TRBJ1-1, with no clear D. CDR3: CASSLAPGGNTEAFF. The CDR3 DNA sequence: TGCGCCAGCAGCTTGGCCCCGGGAGGGAACACTGAAGCTTTCTTT.